What follows are 11 T cell receptor beta chains derived from one specimen sequenced in a study of PD-L1 blockade in urothelial cancer. Time point: peripheral blood 6 weeks after treatment start. Repertoires were generated with immunoSEQ multiplex PCR, while TCRdb's copy carries only in-frame clones and drops some. The sample holds about 76,000 clones, about 91% seen once. The sample consisted of PBMCs, taken around atezolizumab (anti-PD-L1) treatment. The origin of the receptors is a woman at least 80 years old with urothelial cancer.

The chain is built from TRBV28 and TRBJ2-5; D is perhaps TRBD1 (6 bases). Trimming removed 6 bases from V and 6 bases from J, with 14 bases in between. From germline, CDR1 is MDHEN and CDR2 SYDVKM. CDR3 length: 13 amino acids. The CDR3 DNA is TGTGCCAGCAGACCTCAGGGGTCTCAGACCCAGTACTTC. Translated: CASRPQGSQTQYF.

V gene TRBV18 combines with J gene TRBJ2-7; 13 bases line up with TRBD2. Trimming cost V 2 bases and J 5 bases; bases outside gene matches: 0. The CDR3 is 14 residues long. Germline CDR1 reads KGHSH; CDR2 reads LQKENI. CDR3 nucleotide sequence: TGTGCCAGCTCACCAGGGACTAGCGGGAACGAGCAGTACTTC. It encodes CASSPGTSGNEQYF.

J is TRBJ1-2 and V is TRBV27, with D hard to call. The CDR3 is made up of 13 amino acids. Trimming stripped 0 bases from V and 8 bases from J, with 10 bases between. The germline V gene has CDR1 MNHEY and CDR2 SMNVEV (reference sequence). The CDR3 region has the DNA TGTGCCAGCAGTTTATCGGCAACGGGGGGCTACACCTTC. Amino acids: CASSLSATGGYTF.

V usage is TRBV10-3 and J usage is TRBJ2-7; 7 nucleotides align to TRBD2. The CDR3 is 14 residues long. With 7 bases clipped from V and 0 bases from J, the junction kept 6 bases outside the gene matches. Germline V lookup: CDR1 ENHRY, CDR2 SYGVKD. Here the CDR3 reads CAINNGLDSYEQYF. In DNA, the CDR3 is TGTGCCATCAATAACGGACTAGACTCCTACGAGCAGTACTTC.

The rearrangement uses TRBV28 and TRBJ1-2; D may be TRBD1 (6 bases). The CDR3 has 15 amino acids. With 5 bases removed from V and 2 bases from J, the gap between germline ends came to 15 bases. Germline CDR1 MDHEN, CDR2 SYDVKM. The CDR3: CASSPVPGGNYGYTF. The CDR3 DNA follows: TGTGCCAGCAGTCCCGTCCCTGGGGGCAACTATGGCTACACCTTC.

This chain uses TRBV6-5 with TRBJ1-1, with 9 bases aligning to TRBD1. CDR3 length: 14 residues. Germline lookup yields CDR1 MNHEY and CDR2 SVGAGI. After removal of 6 bases from V and 6 bases from J, the junction contained 8 bases not matched to a gene. In DNA, the CDR3 is TGTGCCAGCAGCCGGGACAGGGCCGGTCCTGAAGCTTTCTTT. This translates into CASSRDRAGPEAFF.

The rearrangement joins TRBV5-4 to TRBJ1-1, with a possible D match to TRBD1 (6 bases). CDR3 length: 14 amino acids. V was cut by 4 bases and J by 10 bases, with 20 bases left in between. The germline gives CDR1 SGHNT, CDR2 YYREEE (reference sequence). The CDR3 coding sequence is TGTGCCAGCAGCCGTGCGACAGGCCCTGCCGGAGCTTTCTTT. Encoded protein: CASSRATGPAGAFF. The full variable domain, rest sourced from reference TRBV5-4 and TRBJ1-1, is ETGVTQSPTHLIKTRGQQVTLRCSSQSGHNTVSWYQQALGQGPQFIFQYYREEENGRGNFPPRFSGLQFPNYSSELNVNALELDDSALYLCASSRATGPAGAFFGQGTRLTVV.

As regards this clone: A junction end diverges from the germline sequence, so it may reflect a read error. V usage is TRBV27 and J usage is TRBJ2-5; D gene ambiguous. This CDR3 has 13 residues. Germline CDR1 and CDR2: MNHEY and SMNVEV (reference sequence). CDR3 nucleotides: TGCACTCCGGTACCCAGGAACAAAGAGACCCAGTACTTC. Translation gives CTPVPRNKETQYF.

The rearrangement uses TRBV19 and TRBJ1-4; a weak D match, TRBD1 (5 bases). The V gene lost 2 bases and the J gene lost 7 bases, with 14 bases spanning the gap. The CDR3 contains 15 residues. The germline gives CDR1 LNHDA, CDR2 SQIVND (reference sequence). This CDR3 reads CASSIQGNRAEKLFF. Here the CDR3 DNA reads TGTGCCAGTAGTATACAGGGCAATCGAGCTGAAAAACTGTTTTTT.

CDR3 region: CATSPTGETEAFF. CDR3 nucleotide sequence: TGTGCCACTAGCCCGACAGGGGAAACTGAAGCTTTCTTT. The chain recombines TRBV19 with TRBJ1-1, with 8 bases lining up with TRBD1. The CDR3 runs to 13 residues. CDR1 LNHDA and CDR2 SQIVND come from the germline V gene (reference sequence). The V and J ends lost 10 bases and 5 bases, in that order; junction bases with no gene match: 9.

This clone was observed a handful of times. The genes are TRBV5-1 and TRBJ1-1; 7 bases are a match to TRBD1. With 2 bases clipped from V and 2 bases from J, the junction kept 6 bases outside the gene matches. CDR3 length: 15 amino acids. The V gene's germline CDR1 is SGHRS and CDR2 YFSETQ. CDR3 nucleotides: TGCGCCAGCAGCTTTTGGACAGGACCCAACACTGAAGCTTTCTTT. It is translated as CASSFWTGPNTEAFF.